This TCR beta chain came from a study of T cell changes during pregnancy in multiple sclerosis (dated by TCRdb to the late 2010s). Describing the broader study: In women with multiple sclerosis, the researchers looked at how the T cell repertoire shifted as pregnancy progressed.

Comment on this clone: The antigen it binds to is not known. No qualities accompany the bases; no much larger clone lies one base away.

The library was produced with the immunoSEQ multiplex PCR assay. Sourced from immuneACCESS, this table was stored by TCRdb with only in-frame sequences that have V and J called. A share of the clones is absent; for the studies checked, an unresolved V gene accounts for under half, and the remainder has no known explanation. Counted in this sample were under 70,000 clones; approximately 90% of them appeared once. 0.76% of the sample comes from the top ten. V is pared back by 6 bases and J by 2 bases, with 17 bases lying between the germline termini. The germline V gene (reference sequence) yields LNHDA for CDR1 and SQIVND for CDR2. Reading from cysteine to phenylalanine, the CDR3 counts 15 amino acids. The DNA shown is the 45-base CDR3, in frame from base 1.

The TCR sequence derives from a female donor with multiple sclerosis, enrolled in a pregnancy study. The sequence is built from TRBV19 and TRBJ2-7; the D gene is perhaps TRBD1, from 6 matching bases. The sequences come from CD4+ T cells from peripheral blood mononuclear cells, collected in the first trimester of pregnancy. CDR3 loop: CASSPDRLSTYEQYF. The DNA reads as follows: TGTGCCAGTAGCCCGGACAGACTTTCGACCTACGAGCAGTACTTC.